This entry features one TCR beta chain sequence. The target antigen is unknown. The record originates from a study of T cell responses to AZD1222 COVID-19 vaccine. Overall study context: Timing groups of about 4 and about 12 weeks for second doses were pooled.

Study outcomes and limitations: It was only after the peak T cell response that any repertoires were sampled. Along spike, vaccine-associated CD4 TCRs were found throughout, with dominance at 160-218 and 743-854.

The CDR3 loop spans 14 amino acids. V was pared by 9 bases and J by 3 bases, with 17 bases between. Germline lookup yields CDR1 LNHDA and CDR2 SQIVND (reference sequence). Repertoires were generated with immunoSEQ multiplex PCR, while TCRdb's copy carries only in-frame clones and drops some. The profile shows some 150,000 clones, over 85% of them singletons. This sample comprised peripheral blood, obtained on day 0 of AZD1222 vaccination. The receptor was isolated from an adult in good health. The J gene is TRBJ2-5, the V gene TRBV19, with D unresolved. The CDR3: CASREWSEEETQYF. CDR3 bases: TGTGCCAGCCGTGAGTGGAGCGAGGAAGAGACCCAGTACTTC.